This record concerns one T cell receptor beta chain sequence. V was trimmed by 8 bases and J by 0 bases, leaving 17 bases between them. Germline values: CDR1 SGHVS, CDR2 FQNEAQ. The CDR3 totals 16 residues. The data originate from a study of blood T cell repertoires in COVID-19. Study context: Donors in the United States, Italy and Spain gave samples during acute or convalescent COVID-19. PBMCs, B-cell-depleted T cells, or T cells provided the cDNA or gDNA that made up the material.

Original methodology: Researchers report that nucleated cell counts were estimated from reference gene primer amplification. Some clones are missing from TCRdb's copy, which holds only in-frame ones; the method was immunoSEQ multiplex PCR. Clone size and the V and J calls come from that table; the DNA yielded D and trimming. Of 250,000 to 300,000 clones in the sample, about 86% were seen once. The receptor comes from an older man with acute or convalescent COVID-19. The sample comprised peripheral blood. V usage is TRBV7-8 and J usage is TRBJ2-1, with D possibly being TRBD2 (5 bases). In DNA form, the CDR3 reads TGTGCCAGCCAAAGCGGTCTACTAAGCTCCTACAATGAGCAGTTCTTC. Protein product: CASQSGLLSSYNEQFF.